The 19 T cell receptor beta chains below were found in one sample sequenced in a study of neurological immune-mediated disorders. From the 5' RACE reads, TCRdb called clonotypes with MiXCR, one entry per CDR3 protein. The data show about 19,000 distinct CDR3 sequences, 2% to 3% seen once. Sample: PBMCs. The origin of the receptors is a woman aged 18-30 years with multiple sclerosis.

In this sample, this clonotype turned up many times. V is TRBV3-1 and J is TRBJ1-2; D is undetermined. The CDR3 length is 14 residues. The ends were cut back, 2 bases at V and 2 bases at J, with 9 bases in the middle. Germline CDR1 reads LGHDT; CDR2 reads YNNKEL (reference sequence). The CDR3 region is CASSQSGSNYGYTF. The CDR3 nucleotides read TGTGCCAGCAGCCAATCGGGCAGCAACTATGGCTACACCTTC.

This clonotype showed up many times. The chain links TRBV7-9 to TRBJ2-5; 10 nucleotides agree with TRBD2. The CDR3 sequence is 15 residues long. V lost 5 bases, J lost 4 bases, and 7 bases stayed unmatched. Per germline, CDR1 SEHNR and CDR2 FQNEAQ (reference sequence). CDR3 residues: CASSRGTSESETQYF. In DNA, the CDR3 is TGTGCCAGCAGCCGGGGGACTAGCGAGTCAGAGACCCAGTACTTC.

This clonotype was observed at least ten times. The chain joins TRBV6-4 to TRBJ1-2; the match to TRBD1 covers 8 bases. The junction had 6 bases not matched to a gene; V was cut back by 2 bases and J by 7 bases. The CDR3 loop spans 14 amino acids. Germline V gene sequence: CDR1 MRHNA, CDR2 SNTAGT. As DNA, the CDR3 is TGTGCCAGCAGTGACACGACAGGGGTTGGTGGCTACACCTTC. It translates to CASSDTTGVGGYTF.

The chain links TRBV20-1 to TRBJ1-1; D remains unclear. From germline, CDR1 is DFQATT and CDR2 SNEGSKA (reference sequence). This CDR3 comprises 14 residues. V gave up 6 bases and J gave up 3 bases, with 17 bases separating them. CDR3 DNA sequence: TGCAGTGCCAAGAGTTCCGGGCTGGACACTGAAGCTTTCTTT. This gives the protein CSAKSSGLDTEAFF.

There are many counts of this clonotype. The genes are TRBV28 and TRBJ2-1; D is perhaps TRBD2 (5 bases). The germline CDR1 and CDR2 sequences are MDHEN and SYDVKM. V was cut by 3 bases and J by 5 bases, with 14 bases left in between. CDR3 length: 15 amino acids. In DNA form, the CDR3 reads TGTGCCAGCAGTTTGGCCGGGATTAGGAACAATGAGCAGTTCTTC. Protein sequence: CASSLAGIRNNEQFF. The full variable domain, rest sourced from reference TRBV28 and TRBJ2-1, is DVKVTQSSRYLVKRTGEKVFLECVQDMDHENMFWYRQDPGLGLRLIYFSYDVKMKEKGDIPEGYSVSREKKERFSLILESASTNQTSMYLCASSLAGIRNNEQFFGPGTRLTVL.

This clonotype has more than one count but fewer than ten. As the CDR3 is not closed by the conserved phenylalanine or tryptophan, this likely results from a read error. The rearrangement uses TRBV29-1 and TRBJ1-2; TRBD1 might be the D (6 bases). V lost 7 bases to trimming and J lost 7 bases, with 16 bases between them. Germline lookup yields CDR1 SQVTM and CDR2 ANQGSEA. This CDR3 is built from 12 residues. The DNA of the CDR3 is TGCAGCGCAGATCAGGGGAGTGCTGGCTACACCAAC. As protein: CSADQGSAGYTN.

This clonotype has at least ten counts. V usage is TRBV24-1 and J usage is TRBJ2-3; TRBD2 matches at 7 bases. The CDR3 runs 18 residues. Germline V gene sequence: CDR1 KGHDR, CDR2 SFDVKD. V dropped 5 bases and J dropped 1; count of bases not matched to a gene: 14. The DNA of the CDR3 is TGTGCCACCAGTGCCCCACGGGCGGGGGTTTTCGGCACAGATACGCAGTATTTT. Its protein is CATSAPRAGVFGTDTQYF.

This clonotype was seen many times. This chain joins TRBV7-8 and TRBJ2-1; D is unclear. Germline V CDR1 and CDR2: SGHVS, FQNEAQ. There are 11 residues in the CDR3. Trimming removed 7 bases at V and 7 bases at J, with 8 bases between. The CDR3 sequence is CASTPVNEQFF. The CDR3, as DNA: TGTGCCAGCACCCCGGTGAATGAGCAGTTCTTC.

This clonotype was seen at least ten times. The chain combines TRBV10-3 with TRBJ2-5; the D gene could be TRBD1 or TRBD2 (5 bases each). V was trimmed by 3 bases and J by 5 bases, leaving 10 bases between them. Per germline, CDR1 ENHRY and CDR2 SYGVKD. The CDR3 covers 13 residues. CDR3 residues: CAISETGAETQYF. The CDR3 bases are TGTGCCATCAGTGAAACCGGGGCCGAGACCCAGTACTTC.

This clonotype was observed many times. The V gene is TRBV7-2, the J gene TRBJ1-2; the D gene is possibly TRBD1 (5 bases). The CDR3 loop spans 14 amino acids. Deletions cut 1 base from V and 7 bases from J, with 13 bases between. The germline gives CDR1 SGHTA, CDR2 FQGNSA. For the CDR3, the DNA is TGTGCCAGCAGCTTAGGGACAACCCTGGGTGGCTACACCTTC. It is translated as CASSLGTTLGGYTF.

This clonotype occurred many times. The missing conserved phenylalanine or tryptophan at the end of this CDR3 makes a read error likely. The V gene is TRBV5-1, the J gene TRBJ2-7, with D possibly being TRBD1 (6 bases). With 3 bases removed from V and 1 base from J, the gap between germline ends came to 8 bases. This CDR3 has 13 amino acids. Germline-derived CDR1 and CDR2 are SGHRS and YFSETQ. The CDR3 sequence: CASSWDKSYEQYN. The CDR3 nucleotides read TGCGCCAGCAGCTGGGACAAATCCTACGAGCAGTACAAC.

This rearrangement joins TRBV18 to TRBJ2-7; a possible D gene is TRBD2 (5 bases). V shed 4 bases and J shed 4 bases, with 11 bases lying between them. This CDR3 contains 13 residues. The germline CDR1 and CDR2 sequences are KGHSH and LQKENI. CDR3 residues: CASSHERTYEQYV. Here the CDR3 DNA reads TGTGCCAGCTCACACGAACGGACTTACGAGCAGTACGTC.

The V and J genes are TRBV24-1 and TRBJ2-1; 12 bases align to TRBD1. Looked up from germline, CDR1 is KGHDR and CDR2 is SFDVKD. J was trimmed by 2 bases and V by 9 bases; bases with no gene match: 13. There are 18 residues in the CDR3. CDR3 protein: CATSGTGGEGSPYNEQFF. The CDR3 DNA reads as TGTGCCACCTCGGGGACAGGGGGCGAAGGAAGCCCCTACAATGAGCAGTTCTTC.

This clonotype occurred many times. V usage is TRBV5-1 and J usage is TRBJ2-1; a weak D match, TRBD1 (8 bases). CDR1 is SGHRS, CDR2 YFSETQ, per germline. V dropped 8 bases and J dropped 8 bases, with 17 bases sitting between them. The length of the CDR3 is 13 residues. CDR3 coding DNA: TGCGCCAGTGACAGGGGAGGGTTTGATGAGCAGTTCTTC. The encoded protein is CASDRGGFDEQFF.

This clonotype occurred many times. V and J are TRBV28 and TRBJ2-5, with D possibly TRBD1 on 6 matching bases. V lost 6 bases and J 1 base, leaving 12 bases between the germline ends. The CDR3 totals 14 residues. CDR1 is MDHEN and CDR2 is SYDVKM in the germline V gene. The CDR3 sequence: CASSPGQRQETQYF. The CDR3 region has the DNA TGTGCCAGCAGCCCTGGACAGCGCCAAGAGACCCAGTACTTC.

In this sample, this clonotype turned up many times. The chain has TRBV7-9 and TRBJ2-1, with 8 positions matching TRBD2. CDR1 is SEHNR, CDR2 FQNEAQ, per germline (reference sequence). V lost 10 bases to trimming and J lost 4 bases; unmatched junction nucleotides: 9. This CDR3 spans 14 amino acids. For the CDR3, the DNA is TGTGCCACCAGGGGAGTAGCGGGGTACAATGAGCAGTTCTTC. Amino acid sequence: CATRGVAGYNEQFF.

This clonotype was seen ten or more times. V gene TRBV7-2 combines with J gene TRBJ2-5, with D uncertain. CDR3 length: 12 residues. Germline V CDR1 and CDR2: SGHTA, FQGNSA. V gave up 3 bases and J gave up 4 bases, with 6 bases separating them. CDR3 nucleotides: TGTGCCAGCAGCTTGTTCGTAGAGACCCAGTACTTC. Residues: CASSLFVETQYF.

This clonotype was observed a handful of times. The rearrangement links TRBV9 to TRBJ2-7; TRBD1 matches at 11 bases. The CDR3 has 15 residues. Germline CDR1 and CDR2: SGDLS and YYNGEE. The V gene end was trimmed by 0 bases and the J gene end by 4 bases; junction bases not matched to a gene: 3. The CDR3 coding sequence is TGTGCCAGCAGCGTAGCTGGACAGGGGGCATACGAGCAGTACTTC. This sequence encodes CASSVAGQGAYEQYF.

In its sample, this clonotype ranks as medium-sized. The CDR3 DNA reads TGTGCCAGCAGCTTAGGGGGACTAGCGGTGCTTGAGACCCAGTACTTC. Translated, it gives CASSLGGLAVLETQYF. The chain employs TRBV7-8 and TRBJ2-5, with 11 bases matching TRBD2. The germline V gene has CDR1 SGHVS and CDR2 FQNEAQ. The CDR3 has 16 residues. The V segment lost 1 base and the J segment 5 bases; nucleotides outside the gene matches: 6.